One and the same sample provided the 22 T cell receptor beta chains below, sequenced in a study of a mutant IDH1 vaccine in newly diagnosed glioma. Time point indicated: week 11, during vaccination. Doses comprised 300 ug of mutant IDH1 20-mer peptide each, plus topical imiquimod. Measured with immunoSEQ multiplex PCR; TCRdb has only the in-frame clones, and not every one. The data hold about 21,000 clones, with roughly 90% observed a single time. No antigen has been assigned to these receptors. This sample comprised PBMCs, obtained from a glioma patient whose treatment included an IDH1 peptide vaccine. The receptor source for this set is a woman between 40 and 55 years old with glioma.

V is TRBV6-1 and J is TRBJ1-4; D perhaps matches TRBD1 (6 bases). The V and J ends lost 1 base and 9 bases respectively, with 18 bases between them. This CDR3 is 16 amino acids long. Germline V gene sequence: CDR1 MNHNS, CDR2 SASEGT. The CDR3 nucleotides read TGTGCCAGCAGTGAAGGTACACAGGGTAGGGGGAAAAAACTGTTTTTT. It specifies CASSEGTQGRGKKLFF.

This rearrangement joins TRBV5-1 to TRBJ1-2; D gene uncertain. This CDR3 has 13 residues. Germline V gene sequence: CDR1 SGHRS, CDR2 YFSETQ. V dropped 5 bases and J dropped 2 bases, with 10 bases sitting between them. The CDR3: CASRPDTNYGYTF. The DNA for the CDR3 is TGCGCCAGCAGGCCAGACACAAACTATGGCTACACCTTC.

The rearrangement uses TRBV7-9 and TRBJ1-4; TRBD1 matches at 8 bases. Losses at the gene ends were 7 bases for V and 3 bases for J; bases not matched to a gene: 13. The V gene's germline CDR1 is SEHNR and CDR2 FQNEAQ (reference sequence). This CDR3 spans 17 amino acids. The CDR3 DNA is TGTGCCAGCACCCGACAGGGGCCGCGGGCTGCTAATGAAAAACTGTTTTTT. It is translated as CASTRQGPRAANEKLFF.

Here the CDR3 reads CASSQGDGYTF. CDR3 bases: TGTGCCAGTAGTCAGGGAGATGGCTACACCTTC. This sequence joins TRBV19 and TRBJ1-2; TRBD1 might be the D (5 bases). Germline V gene sequence: CDR1 LNHDA, CDR2 SQIVND (reference sequence). There are 11 residues in the CDR3. The V and J ends lost 5 bases and 6 bases respectively, with 7 bases between them.

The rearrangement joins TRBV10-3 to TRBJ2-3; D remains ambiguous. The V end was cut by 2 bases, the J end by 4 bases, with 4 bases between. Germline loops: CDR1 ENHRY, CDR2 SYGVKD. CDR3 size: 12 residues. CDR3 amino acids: CAISETADTQYF. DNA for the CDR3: TGTGCCATCAGTGAGACAGCAGATACGCAGTATTTT.

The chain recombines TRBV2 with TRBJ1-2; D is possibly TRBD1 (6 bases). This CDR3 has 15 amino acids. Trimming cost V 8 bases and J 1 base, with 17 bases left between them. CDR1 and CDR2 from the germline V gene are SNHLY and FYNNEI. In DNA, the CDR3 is TGTGCCAGCTCTCCGGGGGGGGCCAATAACTATGGCTACACCTTC. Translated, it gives CASSPGGANNYGYTF.

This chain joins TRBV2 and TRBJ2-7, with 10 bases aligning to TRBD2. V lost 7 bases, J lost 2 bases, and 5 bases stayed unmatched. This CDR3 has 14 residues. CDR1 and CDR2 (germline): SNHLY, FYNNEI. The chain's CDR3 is CASTRLAGAYEQYF. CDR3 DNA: TGTGCCAGCACGCGACTAGCGGGTGCCTACGAGCAGTACTTC.

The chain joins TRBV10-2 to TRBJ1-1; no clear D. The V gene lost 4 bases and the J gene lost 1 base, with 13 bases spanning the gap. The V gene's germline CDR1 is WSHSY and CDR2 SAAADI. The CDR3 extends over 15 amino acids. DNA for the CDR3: TGCGCCAGCAGTGTCTCCTCTCAAGGGAACACTGAAGCTTTCTTT. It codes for CASSVSSQGNTEAFF.

DNA for the CDR3: TGTGCCAGCGGACCGACAGGGGAGAACTACGAGCAGTACTTC. Translation gives CASGPTGENYEQYF. This chain connects TRBV2 to TRBJ2-7, with 8 bases that match TRBD1. Germline loops: CDR1 SNHLY, CDR2 FYNNEI. The CDR3 is made up of 14 amino acids. With V trimmed by 8 bases and J by 3 bases, 9 bases remained unmatched.

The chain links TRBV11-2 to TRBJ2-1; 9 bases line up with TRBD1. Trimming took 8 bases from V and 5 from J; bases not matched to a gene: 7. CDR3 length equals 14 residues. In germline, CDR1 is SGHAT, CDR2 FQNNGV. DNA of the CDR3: TGTGCCAGCGGGGGGGACAGGGAGAACAATGAGCAGTTCTTC. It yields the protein CASGGDRENNEQFF.

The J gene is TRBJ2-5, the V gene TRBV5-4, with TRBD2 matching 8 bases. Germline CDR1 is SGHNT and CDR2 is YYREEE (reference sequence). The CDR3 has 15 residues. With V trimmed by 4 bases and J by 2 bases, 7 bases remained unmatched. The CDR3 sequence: CASSLRLAFQETQYF. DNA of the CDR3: TGTGCCAGCAGCCTACGACTAGCGTTTCAAGAGACCCAGTACTTC.

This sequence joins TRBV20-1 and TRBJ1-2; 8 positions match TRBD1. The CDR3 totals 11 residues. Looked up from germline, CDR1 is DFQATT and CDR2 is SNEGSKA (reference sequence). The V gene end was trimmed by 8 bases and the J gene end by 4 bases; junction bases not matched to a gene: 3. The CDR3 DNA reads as TGCAGTTACAGGGGGGCCTATGGCTACACCTTC. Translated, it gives CSYRGAYGYTF.

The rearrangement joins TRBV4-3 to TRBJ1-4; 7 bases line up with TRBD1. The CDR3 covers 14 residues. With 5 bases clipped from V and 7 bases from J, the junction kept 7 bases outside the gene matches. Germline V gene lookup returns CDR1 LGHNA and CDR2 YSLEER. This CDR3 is CASSYGTATEKLFF. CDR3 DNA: TGCGCCAGCAGCTACGGGACAGCCACTGAAAAACTGTTTTTT.

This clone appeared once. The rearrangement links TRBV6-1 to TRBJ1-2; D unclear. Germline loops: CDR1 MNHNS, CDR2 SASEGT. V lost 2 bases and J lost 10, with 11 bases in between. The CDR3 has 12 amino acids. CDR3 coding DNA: TGTGCCAGCAGTGAAATACGTAGCTCCTACACCTTC. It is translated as CASSEIRSSYTF.

CDR3 residues: CSVAYTRRETQYF. For the CDR3, the DNA is TGCAGCGTTGCCTATACTAGAAGAGAGACCCAGTACTTC. The chain couples TRBV29-1 to TRBJ2-5, with D perhaps TRBD2 (5 bases). The V end was cut by 4 bases, the J end by 4 bases, with 13 bases between. The V gene's germline CDR1 is SQVTM and CDR2 ANQGSEA. This CDR3 has 13 amino acids.

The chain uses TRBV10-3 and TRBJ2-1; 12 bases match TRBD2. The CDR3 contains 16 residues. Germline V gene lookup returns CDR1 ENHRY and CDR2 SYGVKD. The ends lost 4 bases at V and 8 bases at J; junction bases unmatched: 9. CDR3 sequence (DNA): TGTGCCATCAGTGCCTTCCTAGCGGGGGGGCCCTATGAGCAGTTCTTC. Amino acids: CAISAFLAGGPYEQFF.

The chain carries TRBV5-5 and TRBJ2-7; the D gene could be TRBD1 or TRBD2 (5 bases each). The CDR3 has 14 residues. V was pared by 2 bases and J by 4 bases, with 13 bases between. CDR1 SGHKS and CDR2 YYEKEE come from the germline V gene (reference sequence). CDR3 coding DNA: TGTGCCAGCAGCTTTTACAGGACTTCGTACGAGCAGTACTTC. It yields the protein CASSFYRTSYEQYF.

The CDR3 DNA is TGTGCCAGCGGTCCTTCAGGGGGAAACACTGAAGCTTTCTTT. Protein: CASGPSGGNTEAFF. V is TRBV6-1 and J is TRBJ1-1; 7 bases map to TRBD1. Losses at the gene ends were 8 bases for V and 2 bases for J; bases not matched to a gene: 8. The CDR3 is made up of 14 amino acids. Germline values: CDR1 MNHNS, CDR2 SASEGT.

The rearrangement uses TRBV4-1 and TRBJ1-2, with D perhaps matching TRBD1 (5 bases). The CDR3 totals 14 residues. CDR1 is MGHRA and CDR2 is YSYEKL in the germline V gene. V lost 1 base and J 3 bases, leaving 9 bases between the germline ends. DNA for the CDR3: TGCGCCAGCAGCCAAGCCGGGACCGACTATGGCTACACCTTC. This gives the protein CASSQAGTDYGYTF.

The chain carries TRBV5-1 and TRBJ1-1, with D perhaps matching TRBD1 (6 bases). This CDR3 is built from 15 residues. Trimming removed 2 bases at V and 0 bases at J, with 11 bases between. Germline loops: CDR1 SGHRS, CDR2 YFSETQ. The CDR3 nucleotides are TGCGCCAGCAGCTTCAGGGGAAACATGAACACTGAAGCTTTCTTT. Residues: CASSFRGNMNTEAFF.

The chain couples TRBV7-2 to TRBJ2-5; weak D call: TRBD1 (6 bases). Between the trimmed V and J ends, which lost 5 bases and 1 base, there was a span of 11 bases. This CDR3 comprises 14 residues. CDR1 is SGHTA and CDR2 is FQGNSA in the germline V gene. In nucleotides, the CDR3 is TGTGCCAGCAGCCCCGACAGGTCCCAAGAGACCCAGTACTTC. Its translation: CASSPDRSQETQYF.

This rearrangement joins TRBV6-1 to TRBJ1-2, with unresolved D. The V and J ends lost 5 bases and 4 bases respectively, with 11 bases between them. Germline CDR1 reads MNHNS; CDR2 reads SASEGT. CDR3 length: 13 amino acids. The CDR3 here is CASSHSPSYGYTF. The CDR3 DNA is TGTGCCAGCAGTCACAGCCCCAGCTATGGCTACACCTTC.